This T cell receptor beta chain was retrieved from a study of blood T cell repertoires in COVID-19. As for the study in general: Nucleic acid was either cDNA or gDNA, and it came from T cells, B-cell-depleted T cells, or PBMCs.

CDR3 length equals 16 residues. Trimming took off 0 bases at V and 1 base at J, with 13 bases between the two ends. CDR1 and CDR2 (germline): SGHRS, YFSETQ. Profiling relied on immunoSEQ multiplex PCR, and the TCRdb table lists in-frame clones only, not all of them. The sample has 200,000 or so clones; roughly 80% are singletons. The receptor was isolated from a woman aged 55-70 years with acute or convalescent COVID-19. Sequencing used peripheral blood. The chain has TRBV5-1 and TRBJ1-1, with D possibly matching TRBD1 (5 bases). The chain's CDR3 is CASSLEILGANTEAFF. CDR3 nucleotides: TGCGCCAGCAGCTTGGAAATCCTAGGGGCGAACACTGAAGCTTTCTTT.